This TCR beta chain is drawn from a study of shared clonotypes between healthy human individuals. This clone is a singleton in its sample. Its antigen remains unknown. Other DNA sequences in the sample encode the same CDR3. Source study methods: Junction-only immunoSEQ sequences carried no quality scores, so filtering differed. Here immunoSEQ multiplex PCR was the method, and the copy in TCRdb shows in-frame clones only, minus some. The DNA was the basis for D and trimming; V, J and clone size are from that table. The sample contains about 2.1 million clones, approximately 94% of which appear only once. In the naive CD8 group, cells lacked CD45RO and were positively selected for CCR7, so terminally differentiated effector memory CD45RA+ cells were left out. Findings of the study overall: Generally, naive subsets came out with larger estimated richness than memory subsets.

Sequencing was performed on naive CD8+ T cells from PBMCs. The TCR was taken from a man aged 18 to 35 in good health. Some clones in this sample may be carry-over from other donors' samples.

The CDR3 loop reads CASSQTGASYEQYF. The CDR3 nucleotides read TGTGCCAGCAGCCAGACAGGGGCATCCTACGAGCAGTACTTC. V is TRBV28 and J is TRBJ2-7, with 8 bases matching TRBD1. The CDR3 consists of 14 residues. Trimming at V came to 6 bases and at J to 1 base, leaving 5 bases not matched to a gene. Germline values: CDR1 MDHEN, CDR2 SYDVKM. Drawing the rest from reference TRBV28 and TRBJ2-7, the complete variable domain is DVKVTQSSRYLVKRTGEKVFLECVQDMDHENMFWYRQDPGLGLRLIYFSYDVKMKEKGDIPEGYSVSREKKERFSLILESASTNQTSMYLCASSQTGASYEQYFGPGTRLTVT.